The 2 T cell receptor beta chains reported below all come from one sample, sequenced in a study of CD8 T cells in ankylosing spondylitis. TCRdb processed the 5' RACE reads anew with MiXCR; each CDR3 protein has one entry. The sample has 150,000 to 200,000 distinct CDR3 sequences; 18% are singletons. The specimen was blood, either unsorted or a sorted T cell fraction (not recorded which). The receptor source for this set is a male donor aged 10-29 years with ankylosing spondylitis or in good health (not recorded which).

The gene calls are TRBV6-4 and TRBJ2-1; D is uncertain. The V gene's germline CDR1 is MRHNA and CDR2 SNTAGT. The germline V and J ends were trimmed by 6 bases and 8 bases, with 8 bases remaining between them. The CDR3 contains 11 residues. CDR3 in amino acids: CASRFNHEQFF. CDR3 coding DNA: TGTGCCAGCAGATTTAATCATGAGCAGTTCTTC.

The CDR3 nucleotides read TGCGCCAGCAGCCAAGTTTATTCGGGGGGGATGGGGACTGAAGCTTTCTTT. Translated: CASSQVYSGGMGTEAFF. The chain combines TRBV4-1 with TRBJ1-1, with D possibly matching TRBD1 (5 bases). The V end was cut by 1 base, the J end by 5 bases, with 20 bases between. Germline CDR1 reads MGHRA; CDR2 reads YSYEKL. The CDR3 consists of 17 residues.